This T cell receptor (beta chain) came from a study of T-cell reconstitution after alpha-beta-depleted transplantation in children. The CDR3 loop spans 12 amino acids. From germline, CDR1 is LGHDT and CDR2 YNNKEL (reference sequence). V was clipped by 5 bases and J by 6 bases, with 7 bases between them. Researchers prepared the TCRbeta library using unique molecular identifiers, the study reports. Via MiXCR, TCRdb re-called the PCR reads, giving one row per CDR3 protein. The table lists some 520,000 distinct CDR3 sequences, approximately 29% of them singletons. The sample was PBMCs from the stem cell graft donor, taken from the stem cell graft. The rearrangement joins TRBV3-1 to TRBJ2-2, with unresolved D. The TCR originated in a human donor who donated a stem cell graft to a child with aplastic anemia. CDR3 nucleotide sequence: TGTGCCAGCAGCAACGGACCCGGGGAGCTGTTTTTT. It yields the protein CASSNGPGELFF. The full variable domain, its missing parts supplied by reference TRBV3-1 and TRBJ2-2, is DTAVSQTPKYLVTQMGNDKSIKCEQNLGHDTMYWYKQDSKKFLKIMFSYNNKELIINETVPNRFSPKSPDKAHLNLHINSLELGDSAVYFCASSNGPGELFFGEGSRLTVL.